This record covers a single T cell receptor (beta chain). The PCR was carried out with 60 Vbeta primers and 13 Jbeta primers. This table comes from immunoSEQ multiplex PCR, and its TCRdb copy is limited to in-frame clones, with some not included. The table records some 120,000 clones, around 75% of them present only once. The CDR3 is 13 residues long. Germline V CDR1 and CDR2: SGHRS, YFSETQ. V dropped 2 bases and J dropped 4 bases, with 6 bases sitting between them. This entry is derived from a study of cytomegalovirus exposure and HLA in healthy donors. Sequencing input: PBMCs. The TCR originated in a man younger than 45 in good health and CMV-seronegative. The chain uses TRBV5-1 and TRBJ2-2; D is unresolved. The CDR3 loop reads CASSFPSTGELFF. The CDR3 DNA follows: TGCGCCAGCAGCTTCCCCTCCACCGGGGAGCTGTTTTTT.